This TCR beta chain was documented in a study of blood T cell repertoires in COVID-19 (dated by TCRdb to the early 2020s). At the level of the whole study: The collaborator samples originated in the United States, Italy and Spain and spanned the acute and convalescent phases of COVID-19. Samples were obtained from the ongoing ImmuneRACE study (first 160 participants) and from over 1,000 subjects provided by 6 global collaborators. The material from the prospective study consisted of cDNA or gDNA derived from T cells, B-cell-depleted T cells, or PBMCs. Where available, HLA class I and class II types were taken from metadata supplied by the sample provider and were not determined by assay-based typing. Subjects who had been exposed to COVID-19, were actively infected with it, or had recovered from it provided the deeply sampled blood TCRbeta repertoires that made up the dataset. The repertoires were released in a freely available public database meant as a resource for research on the immune response to SARS-CoV-2. The sample metadata nearly always contained a de-identified subject ID, COVID-19 status, age in years and sex.

TCRbeta CDR3 regions were amplified from genomic DNA by means of the immunoSEQ Assay, a bias-controlled multiplex PCR. The authors processed their data as follows. The number of nucleated cells in each sample was estimated by amplification of reference gene primers within the assay. Sequence reads were collapsed and filtered to measure the absolute abundance of every unique TCRbeta CDR3 rearrangement. Productive Simpson clonality was computed per sample as the square root of Simpson's diversity index over productive rearrangements. The immuneACCESS repertoire file appears here via TCRdb, limited to in-frame rearrangements. These files lack a portion of the clones; in checked studies, under half of the deficit traces to unresolved V genes, and the cause of the others is not known. D and trimming come from the DNA, and the V and J calls and clone size come from that table. The sample records 200,000 to 250,000 clones, more than 65% of which are singletons. More than 9% of the sample is in the top ten clones.

From its cysteine to its phenylalanine, the CDR3 spans 17 amino acids. The sequence is cut down to CDR3 DNA, 51 bases in frame from base 1. V is reduced by 2 bases and J by 0 bases, leaving a spacing of 15 bases between them. CDR1 is given as SGHRS and CDR2 as YFSETQ, both from the germline V gene. Findings and caveats that apply to the study as a whole: Clinical and demographic metadata were provided uncurated, with the amount varying by source and participant.

Collaborating institutions collected whole blood in K2EDTA tubes following their own protocols. For TCRbeta analysis, collaborators shipped samples in one of three forms: frozen whole blood, isolated PBMCs, or DNA extracted from either of those sample types. As regards this clone: Its recognized antigen is unknown. It has no much larger one-base neighbor in the sample; base qualities were not kept.

The receptor was derived from a man between 45 and 60 years old with active or convalescent COVID-19. This sequence uses TRBV5-1 and TRBJ1-3; D gene: possibly TRBD1, on 5 matching bases. The sequencing sample was made of peripheral blood. The CDR3 reads CASSFGLRDYSGNTIYF. The nucleotide sequence reads as follows: TGCGCCAGCAGCTTTGGTTTGCGGGACTACTCTGGAAACACCATATATTTT.